These T cell receptor beta chains were read from a single sample in a study of blood T cell repertoires in COVID-19. Clones were read by immunoSEQ multiplex PCR, and TCRdb kept only the in-frame ones, dropping some. The sample includes approximately 97,000 clones, around 73% of them seen just once. Specimen: peripheral blood. The receptors shown here come from a man aged 55 to 70 with active or convalescent COVID-19. CDR3s include the opening cysteine and the closing phenylalanine or tryptophan. A D gene is named only where the DNA matches it firmly. Only part of the rows carry a size: once, few, many, or a class if the clone is expanded.

>TRBD2|.|TRBV3-1/TRBV3-2|TRBJ2-3
CASSLNSGLARYLSTDTQYF
>TRBD1|few|TRBV11-3|TRBJ2-2
CASSRRTGGTGELFF
>.|.|TRBV6-5|TRBJ1-3
CASSDIAGTGNTIYF
>.|many|TRBV2|TRBJ2-5
CASSPGTRSETQYF
>.|.|TRBV6-5|TRBJ2-1
CASSYSRGRNNEQFF
>TRBD1|few|TRBV2|TRBJ2-5
CASRSGTVLQQETQYF
>TRBD2|.|TRBV7-2|TRBJ2-1
CASSLGLAGGYNEQFF
>.|.|TRBV6-7|TRBJ2-5
CASSYSEKQETQYF
>TRBD1|.|TRBV29-1|TRBJ1-1
CSVEDRGQEAFF
>TRBD2|.|TRBV4-1|TRBJ2-1
CASSQDPGTRINEQFF
>.|.|TRBV3-1/TRBV3-2|TRBJ1-4
CASSPFGQNEKLFF
>.|few|TRBV7-9|TRBJ1-2
CASSRERARNGYTF
>TRBD1|.|TRBV19|TRBJ2-5
CASSQRTGLQETQYF
>.|.|TRBV14|TRBJ1-5
CASTTGISSNQPQHF
>.|.|TRBV10-1|TRBJ2-3
CASSESRRTDTQYF
>TRBD2|.|TRBV7-2|TRBJ2-1
CASSAPGTSQVEQFF
>TRBD2|.|TRBV11-2|TRBJ2-1
CASSRTSGRAVRYNEQFF
>TRBD2|.|TRBV18|TRBJ2-3
CASSLTSGSGTDTQYF
>TRBD1|.|TRBV7-8|TRBJ2-5
CASSLALAGGETQYF
>.|.|TRBV18|TRBJ1-5
CASSPGQKNQPQHF
>.|.|TRBV5-5|TRBJ1-2
CASSSALEVYGYTF
>.|few|TRBV7-8|TRBJ1-1
CASSGGTRYTEAFF
>TRBD1|.|TRBV11-2|TRBJ2-7
CASSFRQGSSYEQYF
>TRBD2|.|TRBV4-1|TRBJ2-1
CASSQSSGGDYNEQFF
>TRBD1|few|TRBV9|TRBJ2-5
CASSVRDRFPQETQYF
>.|.|TRBV5-1|TRBJ2-3
CASSLEGGLTDTQYF
>.|.|TRBV3-1/TRBV3-2|TRBJ1-2
CASSPGLLYGYTF
>TRBD1|once|TRBV2|TRBJ2-1
CASQDRVINEQFF
>TRBD1|.|TRBV5-1|TRBJ2-2
CASSRMTGDTGELFF
>.|.|TRBV27|TRBJ2-1
CASSSYLNRVNEQFF
>TRBD1|.|TRBV6-5|TRBJ2-6
CASSSRQGTGANVLTF
>.|.|TRBV4-3|TRBJ2-1
CASSQGTGTGGNEQFF
>.|.|TRBV2|TRBJ1-2
CASSRDNSYGYTF
>TRBD2|few|TRBV6-2/TRBV6-3|TRBJ2-1
CASSYGVAGVNEQFF
>.|.|TRBV18|TRBJ2-3
CASSPLGRGGDTQYF
>TRBD2|.|TRBV6-5|TRBJ2-3
CASSYSTGGGTDTQYF
>.|.|TRBV5-6|TRBJ2-5
CASSLSGARETQYF
>TRBD1|once|TRBV28|TRBJ2-7
CASSRQGSYEQYF
>TRBD2|.|TRBV4-2|TRBJ2-3
CASSPWTSGRGSDTQYF
>TRBD1|.|TRBV30|TRBJ1-3
CAWARDSQSSGNTIYF
>.|.|TRBV15|TRBJ1-1
CATSRDRRQSVVF
>TRBD1|.|TRBV5-1|TRBJ2-7
CASRAGQGDEQYF
>.|.|TRBV18|TRBJ2-5
CASSPKETQYF
>TRBD1|.|TRBV23-1|TRBJ1-5
CASSPDRGHQPQHF
>.|.|TRBV6-6|TRBJ2-2
CASCTQTNTGELFF
>TRBD1|.|TRBV6-5|TRBJ1-6
CASSPGQTNSPLHF
>TRBD1|.|TRBV28|TRBJ1-1
CASSPPDRGNTEAFF
>TRBD2|.|TRBV12-3/TRBV12-4|TRBJ2-3
CASSGSGPDTQYF
>.|.|TRBV6-5|TRBJ2-7
CASTREGGGMYEQYF
>.|.|TRBV4-1|TRBJ2-5
CASSPLEGETQYF